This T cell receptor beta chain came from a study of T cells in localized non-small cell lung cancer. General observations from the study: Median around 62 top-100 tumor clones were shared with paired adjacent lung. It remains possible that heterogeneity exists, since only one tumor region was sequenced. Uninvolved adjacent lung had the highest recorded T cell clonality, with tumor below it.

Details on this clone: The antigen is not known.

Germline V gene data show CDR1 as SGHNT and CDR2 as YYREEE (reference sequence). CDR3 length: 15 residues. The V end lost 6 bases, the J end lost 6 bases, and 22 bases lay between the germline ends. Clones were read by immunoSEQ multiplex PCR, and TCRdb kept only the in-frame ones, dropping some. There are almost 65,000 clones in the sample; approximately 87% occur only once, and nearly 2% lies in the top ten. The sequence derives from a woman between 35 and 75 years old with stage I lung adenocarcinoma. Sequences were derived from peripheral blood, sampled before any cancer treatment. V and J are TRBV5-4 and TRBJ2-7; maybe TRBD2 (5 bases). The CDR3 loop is CASTPAGWPAGEQYF. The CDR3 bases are TGTGCCAGCACCCCCGCCGGGTGGCCGGCGGGCGAGCAGTACTTC.